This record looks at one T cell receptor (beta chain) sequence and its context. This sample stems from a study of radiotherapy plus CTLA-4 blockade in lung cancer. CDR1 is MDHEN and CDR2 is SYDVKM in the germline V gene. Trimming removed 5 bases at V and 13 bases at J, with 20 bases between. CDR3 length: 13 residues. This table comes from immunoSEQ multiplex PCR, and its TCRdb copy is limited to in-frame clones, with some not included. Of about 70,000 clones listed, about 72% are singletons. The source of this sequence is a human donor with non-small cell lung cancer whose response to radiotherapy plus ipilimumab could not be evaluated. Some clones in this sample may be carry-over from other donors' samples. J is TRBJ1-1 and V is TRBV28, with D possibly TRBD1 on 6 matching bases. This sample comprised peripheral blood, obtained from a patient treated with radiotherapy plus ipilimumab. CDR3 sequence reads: CASSTSVQGRVFF. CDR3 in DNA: TGTGCCAGCAGTACCTCAGTACAGGGAAGGGTTTTCTTT.